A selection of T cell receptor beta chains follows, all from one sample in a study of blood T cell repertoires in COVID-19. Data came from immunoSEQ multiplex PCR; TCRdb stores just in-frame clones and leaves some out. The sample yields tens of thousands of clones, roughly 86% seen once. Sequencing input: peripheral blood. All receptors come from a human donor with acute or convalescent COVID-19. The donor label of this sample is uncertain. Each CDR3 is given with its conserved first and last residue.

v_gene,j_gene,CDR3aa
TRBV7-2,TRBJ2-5,CASRSTWETQYF
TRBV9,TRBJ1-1,CASSPQVNTEAFF
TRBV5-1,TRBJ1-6,CASSLALGGRSPLHF
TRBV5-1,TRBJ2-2,CASSLARLAGTYGELFF
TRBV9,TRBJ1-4,CASSALNSPNEKLFF
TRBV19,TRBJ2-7,CASSLGTGTYEQYF
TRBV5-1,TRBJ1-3,CASSPAGVFAGNTIYF
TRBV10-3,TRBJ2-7,CAILRDLNTNEQYF
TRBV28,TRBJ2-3,CASSSSTYTQYF
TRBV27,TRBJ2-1,CASSGQGSPYNEQFF
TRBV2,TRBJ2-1,CASSVGTSGGPGQFF
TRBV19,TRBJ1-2,CASIGPGGGYGYTF
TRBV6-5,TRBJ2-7,CASGIYREHRYEQYF
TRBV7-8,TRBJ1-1,CASSDRGSAGTEAFF
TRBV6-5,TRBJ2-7,CATTYRVIGREQYF
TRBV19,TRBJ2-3,CASRRGPFTDTQYF
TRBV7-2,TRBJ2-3,CASSLRASGGGYSTDTQYF
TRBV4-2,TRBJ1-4,CASSQQQGTNEKLFF
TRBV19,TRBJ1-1,CASSIKERKSTEAFF
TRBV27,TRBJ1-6,CASRGSRGPNSPLHF
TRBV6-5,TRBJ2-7,CASTIGAGNYEQYF
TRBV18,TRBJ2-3,CASSPPGSFTSGQYITDTQYF
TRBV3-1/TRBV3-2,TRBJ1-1,CASSLSGGTTEAFF
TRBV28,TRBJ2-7,CASSLEVGQSYEQYF
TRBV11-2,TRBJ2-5,CASSSIETQYF
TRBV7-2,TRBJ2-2,CASCPRVSGELFF
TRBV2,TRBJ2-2,CASKLTSPLTLTGELFF